This record covers a single TCR beta chain. Its antigen is not known. The data stem from a study of shared clonotypes between healthy human individuals. Overall study context: Each donor contributed plates that comprised three CD4 naive, three CD4 memory, two CD8 naive and one CD8 memory.

Germline V CDR1 and CDR2: LNHDA, SQIVND (reference sequence). The CDR3 is made up of 14 amino acids. V lost 7 bases to trimming and J lost 4 bases, with 15 bases between them. Sequencing used immunoSEQ multiplex PCR; TCRdb keeps in-frame clones, though not all of them. This table holds hundreds of thousands of clones, 90% to 95% found once. The naive CD8 fraction comprised CD45RO-negative cells positively selected for CCR7 and excluded terminally differentiated effector memory CD45RA+ cells. Study-wide points: Clonotype sharing among the donors was expected to vary with sequencing depth. A handful of donors showed sharing of approximately 5% of naive CD4 clonotypes.

V gene TRBV19 combines with J gene TRBJ2-3; D possibly corresponds to TRBD2 (6 bases). Sequences were obtained from naive CD8+ T cells sorted from blood. This clonotype was sampled from a man aged 25 to 40 in good health. The CDR3 protein is CASTLGGRSDTQYF. CDR3 nucleotides: TGTGCCAGTACCCTAGGAGGGAGGTCAGATACGCAGTATTTT.